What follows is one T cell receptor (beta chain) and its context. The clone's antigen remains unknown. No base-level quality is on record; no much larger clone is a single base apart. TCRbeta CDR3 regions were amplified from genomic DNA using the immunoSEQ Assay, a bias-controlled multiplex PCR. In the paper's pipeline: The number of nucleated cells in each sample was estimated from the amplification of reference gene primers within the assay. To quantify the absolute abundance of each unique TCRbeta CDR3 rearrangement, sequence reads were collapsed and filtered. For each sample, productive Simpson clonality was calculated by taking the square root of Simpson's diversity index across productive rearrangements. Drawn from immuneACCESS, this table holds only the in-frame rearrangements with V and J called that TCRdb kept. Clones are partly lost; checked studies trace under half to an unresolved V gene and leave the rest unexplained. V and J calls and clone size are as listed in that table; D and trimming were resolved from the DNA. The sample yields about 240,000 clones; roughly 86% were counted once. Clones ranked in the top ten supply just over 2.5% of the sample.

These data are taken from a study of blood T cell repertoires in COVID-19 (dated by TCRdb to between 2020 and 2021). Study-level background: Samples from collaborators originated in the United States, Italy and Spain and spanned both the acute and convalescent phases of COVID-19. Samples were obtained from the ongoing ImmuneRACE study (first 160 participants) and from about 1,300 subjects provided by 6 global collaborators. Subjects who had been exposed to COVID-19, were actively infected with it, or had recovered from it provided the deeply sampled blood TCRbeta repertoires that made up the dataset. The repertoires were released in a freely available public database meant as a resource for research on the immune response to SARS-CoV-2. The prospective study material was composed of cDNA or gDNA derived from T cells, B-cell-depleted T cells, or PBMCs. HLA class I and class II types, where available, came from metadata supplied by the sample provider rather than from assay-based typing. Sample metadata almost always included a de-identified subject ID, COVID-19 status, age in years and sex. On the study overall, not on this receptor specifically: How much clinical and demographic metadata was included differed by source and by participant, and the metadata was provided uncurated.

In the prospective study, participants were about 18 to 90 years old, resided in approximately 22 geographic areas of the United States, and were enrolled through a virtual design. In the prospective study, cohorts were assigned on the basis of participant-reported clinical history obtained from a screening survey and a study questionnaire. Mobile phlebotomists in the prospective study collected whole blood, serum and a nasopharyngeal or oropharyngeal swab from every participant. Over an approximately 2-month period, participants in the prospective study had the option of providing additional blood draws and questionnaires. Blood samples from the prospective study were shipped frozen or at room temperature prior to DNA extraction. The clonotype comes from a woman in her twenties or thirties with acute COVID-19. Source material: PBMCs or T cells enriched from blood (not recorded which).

The nucleotide sequence reads as follows: TGTGCCAGCAGTCCAGAGGGGGTGCCTTCCAATCAGCCCCAGCATTTT. Its translation is CASSPEGVPSNQPQHF. Rearrangement joined TRBV6-2 or TRBV6-3 to TRBJ1-5; 6 matching bases give a weak D call of TRBD1. The CDR3 numbers 16 residues from cysteine through phenylalanine. The only DNA kept is the CDR3, 48 bases in frame from the first base. In the germline V gene, CDR1 corresponds to MNHEY and CDR2 to SVGEGT. V lost 5 bases and J lost 3 bases; the stretch between them is 17 bases long.